This note documents a single T cell receptor (beta chain) sequence. The antigen remains undetermined. The data originate from a study of shared clonotypes between healthy human individuals. Study at large: Plates per donor: three CD4 naive, three CD4 memory, two CD8 naive, one CD8 memory.

The CDR3 length is 14 residues. Per the germline V gene, CDR1 is MNHEY and CDR2 is SVGAGI. The ends were cut back, 8 bases at V and 8 bases at J, with 21 bases in the middle. Study-wide points: Non-shared clonotypes were found to have lower generation probabilities than the clonotypes that were shared by all four of the sorted-subset donors. Naive subsets generally had larger estimated richness than memory subsets.

The deep-level immunoSEQ assay was used. TCRdb's copy holds only in-frame clones and misses some; the assay was immunoSEQ multiplex PCR. The data hold roughly 1,100,000 clones, with approximately 76% observed a single time. The sequenced sample consisted of memory CD4+ T cells sorted from blood. Subset denoted: CD45RA-negative fraction. The source of this sequence is a man aged 18 to 30 in good health. The chain carries TRBV6-5 and TRBJ1-2; the D is unclear. CDR3 in DNA: TGTGCCAGCCTCGATCCGGGTCCTAAGGCGGGCTACACCTTC. It codes for CASLDPGPKAGYTF.